This T cell receptor (beta chain) was retrieved from a study of shared clonotypes between healthy human individuals. The V gene lost 0 bases and the J gene lost 5 bases, with 7 bases spanning the gap. The CDR3 has 13 residues. CDR1 is SGHAT and CDR2 is FQNNGV in the germline V gene. Every subset had its genomic DNA shared out evenly among several immunoSEQ plates. Ten immunoSEQ deep assay plates were used to sequence unsorted PBMC DNA. Some clones are missing from TCRdb's copy, which holds only in-frame ones; the method was immunoSEQ multiplex PCR. The data show fewer than 550,000 clones, with roughly 79% seen just once and under 15% held by the top ten. This clone turned up a few times. Every donor, a Caucasian adult, lived in Nashville, Tennessee.

The rearrangement uses TRBV11-2 and TRBJ2-5; D unclear. The material sequenced was PBMCs. This sequence originates from a woman in her 40s in good health. Some clones in this sample may be carry-over from other donors' samples. CDR3 protein: CASSLDLRETQYF. DNA of the CDR3: TGTGCCAGCAGCTTAGACCTGAGGGAGACCCAGTACTTC.